Listed here are 10 T cell receptor beta chains from one sample, sequenced in a study of cytotoxic CD8 clonotypes in ibrutinib-treated CLL. The repertoire was sequenced with immunoSEQ multiplex PCR; TCRdb's copy has only in-frame clones and lacks some. Of 250,000 to 350,000 clones in the sample, more than 70% were seen once. Sequencing was performed on PBMCs, taken at disease progression, from a patient treated with ibrutinib. The receptor source for this set is a human donor with chronic lymphocytic leukemia.

The chain is built from TRBV2 and TRBJ2-3, with D tentatively TRBD2 (6 bases). CDR3 size: 14 residues. Trimming removed 6 bases at V and 0 bases at J, with 10 bases between. Germline V gives CDR1 SNHLY, CDR2 FYNNEI. The CDR3 spells CASSRLVSTDTQYF. The CDR3 DNA reads TGTGCCAGCAGCCGACTAGTTAGCACAGATACGCAGTATTTT.

The chain joins TRBV18 to TRBJ2-3, with D perhaps matching TRBD2 (6 bases). With 1 base removed from V and 6 bases from J, the gap between germline ends came to 14 bases. CDR3 length: 15 amino acids. The germline V gene has CDR1 KGHSH and CDR2 LQKENI. The CDR3 DNA follows: TGTGCCAGCTCACCACGTGGACTAAGTGCTGATACGCAGTATTTT. It translates to CASSPRGLSADTQYF.

The chain links TRBV2 to TRBJ2-5; D might be TRBD1 (6 bases). The CDR3 consists of 15 residues. Trimming stripped 5 bases from V and 0 bases from J, with 13 bases between. Germline CDR1 reads SNHLY; CDR2 reads FYNNEI. The CDR3 nucleotides read TGTGCCAGCAGTTCGGACAGCGCTTACCAAGAGACCCAGTACTTC. Its translation is CASSSDSAYQETQYF.

The chain is built from TRBV5-1 and TRBJ2-7; D may be TRBD1 (6 bases). This CDR3 region has 13 residues. Germline assignment: CDR1 SGHRS and CDR2 YFSETQ. Trimming cost V 3 bases and J 11 bases, with 18 bases left between them. CDR3 loop: CASSYLNSRGEYF. The CDR3 DNA follows: TGCGCCAGCAGCTACCTAAATTCCAGGGGAGAGTACTTC. The full variable domain, its missing parts supplied by reference TRBV5-1 and TRBJ2-7, is KAGVTQTPRYLIKTRGQQVTLSCSPISGHRSVSWYQQTPGQGLQFLFEYFSETQRNKGNFPGRFSGRQFSNSRSEMNVSTLELGDSALYLCASSYLNSRGEYFGPGTRLTVT.

The gene calls are TRBV7-2 and TRBJ2-7; 7 nucleotides align to TRBD1. This CDR3 spans 15 amino acids. After removal of 5 bases from V and 4 bases from J, the junction contained 11 bases not matched to a gene. Germline V gives CDR1 SGHTA, CDR2 FQGNSA. For the CDR3, the DNA is TGTGCCAGCAGCGGACGGACAGGATTCCTTTACGAGCAGTACTTC. Amino acids: CASSGRTGFLYEQYF.

V gene TRBV18 combines with J gene TRBJ1-1; D remains unclear. CDR3 length: 14 amino acids. CDR1 and CDR2 (germline): KGHSH, LQKENI. V lost 3 bases and J lost 0, with 8 bases in between. The CDR3 DNA reads as TGTGCCAGCTCACCTTCGCCGCTGAACACTGAAGCTTTCTTT. It translates to CASSPSPLNTEAFF. Looking up the rest from reference TRBV18 and TRBJ1-1 gives the full variable domain: NAGVMQNPRHLVRRRGQEARLRCSPMKGHSHVYWYRQLPEEGLKFMVYLQKENIIDESGMPKERFSAEFPKEGPSILRIQQVVRGDSAAYFCASSPSPLNTEAFFGQGTRLTVV.

V is TRBV2 and J is TRBJ2-5; 8 positions agree with TRBD1. Germline loops: CDR1 SNHLY, CDR2 FYNNEI. The V and J ends lost 6 bases and 5 bases, in that order; junction bases with no gene match: 11. The CDR3 length is 15 residues. In DNA, the CDR3 is TGTGCCAGCAGAGAGAGCACAGGGGGGACGGAGACCCAGTACTTC. It specifies CASRESTGGTETQYF. Full variable domain (remainder filled in from reference TRBV2 and TRBJ2-5): EPEVTQTPSHQVTQMGQEVILRCVPISNHLYFYWYRQILGQKVEFLVSFYNNEISEKSEIFDDQFSVERPDGSNFTLKIRSTKLEDSAMYFCASRESTGGTETQYFGPGTRLLVL.

CDR3 nucleotides: TGCGCCAGCAGCCAAGATCCCACAGGTCTCCTACACATTCAGTACTTC. It yields the protein CASSQDPTGLLHIQYF. The chain employs TRBV4-1 and TRBJ2-4; possible D gene TRBD1, 5 bases. The V gene's germline CDR1 is MGHRA and CDR2 YSYEKL. The CDR3 length is 16 residues. The V and J ends lost 0 bases and 8 bases respectively, with 17 bases between them.

V usage is TRBV9 and J usage is TRBJ1-3; no definite D call. CDR1 is SGDLS, CDR2 YYNGEE, per germline. V shed 3 bases and J shed 7 bases, with 17 bases lying between them. The CDR3 runs 15 residues. This CDR3 is CASSEQHGSRNTIYF. The CDR3 bases are TGTGCCAGCAGCGAACAACATGGAAGTCGTAACACCATATATTTT.

The chain couples TRBV19 to TRBJ1-2; D possibly corresponds to TRBD1 (5 bases). Germline V gene lookup returns CDR1 LNHDA and CDR2 SQIVND (reference sequence). The V end lost 3 bases, the J end lost 4 bases, and 15 bases lay between the germline ends. The length of the CDR3 is 15 residues. The CDR3 region is CASSILPTDPYGYTF. The CDR3 bases are TGTGCCAGTAGTATTCTCCCGACAGACCCCTATGGCTACACCTTC.